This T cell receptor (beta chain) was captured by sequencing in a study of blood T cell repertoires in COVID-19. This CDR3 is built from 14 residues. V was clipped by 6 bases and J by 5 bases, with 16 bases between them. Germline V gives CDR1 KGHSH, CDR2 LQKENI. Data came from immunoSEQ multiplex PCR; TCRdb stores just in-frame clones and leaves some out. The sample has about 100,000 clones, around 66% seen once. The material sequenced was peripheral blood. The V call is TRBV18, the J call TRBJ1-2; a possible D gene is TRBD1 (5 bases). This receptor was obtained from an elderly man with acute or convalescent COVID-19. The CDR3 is CASSYSRGTYGYTF. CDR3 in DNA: TGTGCCAGCTCCTATTCGCGGGGGACTTATGGCTACACCTTC.